The 9 T cell receptor beta chains listed next were all sequenced from one sample in a study of cytomegalovirus exposure and HLA in healthy donors. Vbeta (60) and Jbeta (13) primers were used in the PCR. Here immunoSEQ multiplex PCR was the method, and the copy in TCRdb shows in-frame clones only, minus some. The sample has approximately 110,000 clones, about 82% seen once. Sequencing used PBMCs. All receptors derive from a man aged 45-65 years in good health and CMV-seronegative.

The chain employs TRBV2 and TRBJ1-2; 7 nucleotides line up with TRBD1. The CDR3 runs 13 residues. Germline V gives CDR1 SNHLY, CDR2 FYNNEI. V lost 3 bases to trimming and J lost 7 bases; unmatched junction nucleotides: 5. The DNA for the CDR3 is TGTGCCAGCAGTGATAAGGGGGCTGGTGGCTACACCTTC. This encodes CASSDKGAGGYTF.

The chain combines TRBV11-2 with TRBJ1-3, with 8 bases identical to TRBD1. Germline loops: CDR1 SGHAT, CDR2 FQNNGV. The CDR3 runs 14 residues. Trimming took 5 bases from V and 8 from J; bases not matched to a gene: 8. For the CDR3, the DNA is TGTGCCAGCAGCCAGGACAGGGAGGTTGACACCATATATTTT. Amino acids: CASSQDREVDTIYF.

The chain is built from TRBV7-2 and TRBJ2-7; tentatively, D is TRBD2 (6 bases). Germline CDR1 reads SGHTA; CDR2 reads FQGNSA. V was clipped by 0 bases and J by 3 bases, with 12 bases between them. The CDR3 totals 15 residues. CDR3 amino acids: CASSLAGAGHYEQYF. In DNA form, the CDR3 reads TGTGCCAGCAGCTTAGCGGGCGCGGGGCACTACGAGCAGTACTTC.

Points on this clone: The germline gene is not matched at one end of the junction; a read error may be the cause. CDR3 sequence: CSSSLGRDRGQETQYF. CDR3 sequence (DNA): TGTTCCAGCAGCTTAGGCCGGGACAGGGGGCAGGAGACCCAGTACTTC. This chain uses TRBV7-9 with TRBJ2-5; 12 bases fit TRBD1. Germline CDR1 SEHNR, CDR2 FQNEAQ (reference sequence). This CDR3 contains 16 residues.

This chain links TRBV19 with TRBJ1-4; D is undetermined. This CDR3 is built from 17 residues. Trimming shortened V by 8 bases and J by 0 bases, and 19 bases separated the two germline ends. Germline values: CDR1 LNHDA, CDR2 SQIVND (reference sequence). In DNA form, the CDR3 reads TGTGCCAGTTGCACCCACACACCCTCTGCAACTAATGAAAAACTGTTTTTT. Residues: CASCTHTPSATNEKLFF.

The CDR3 DNA sequence: TGCGCCAGCAGCCAAGGGTTGTCCCGGCGGGCCGACACAGATACGCAGTATTTT. This codes for CASSQGLSRRADTDTQYF. J is TRBJ2-3 and V is TRBV4-1; weak D call: TRBD2 (5 bases). This CDR3 spans 18 amino acids. Germline CDR1 MGHRA, CDR2 YSYEKL. V gave up 1 base and J gave up 2 bases, with 19 bases separating them.

V and J are TRBV5-1 and TRBJ1-1; a weak D match, TRBD1 (5 bases). Germline assignment: CDR1 SGHRS and CDR2 YFSETQ. Trimming cost V 0 bases and J 1 base, with 7 bases left between them. This CDR3 is 14 amino acids long. The CDR3 DNA sequence: TGCGCCAGCAGCTTGGAAAGGGGGAACACTGAAGCTTTCTTT. It codes for CASSLERGNTEAFF.

This chain uses TRBV6-1 with TRBJ2-1, with 8 nucleotides matching TRBD2. V trimming: 1 base; J trimming: 2 bases; junction bases outside the gene matches: 1. CDR1 MNHNS and CDR2 SASEGT come from the germline V gene. CDR3 length: 15 residues. CDR3 protein: CASSEVGGAYNEQFF. CDR3 nucleotide sequence: TGTGCCAGCAGTGAAGTCGGGGGGGCCTACAATGAGCAGTTCTTC.

This chain links TRBV18 with TRBJ2-7, with 7 nucleotides matching TRBD1. The germline gives CDR1 KGHSH, CDR2 LQKENI. The J segment lost 3 bases and the V segment lost 2 bases, leaving 4 bases of the junction unmatched. The CDR3 has 14 amino acids. Written as DNA, the CDR3 is TGTGCCAGCTCACCAGGGGGACAGAACTACGAGCAGTACTTC. It is translated as CASSPGGQNYEQYF.